This T cell receptor beta chain was sequenced for a study of blood T cells in healthy people across ages (dated by TCRdb to 2013 to 2016). Study-wide context: In model experiments, template switching captured roughly one uniquely barcoded TCR beta cDNA molecule for every two T cells. For two donors (one aged 18 to 30 and one aged 80 or older), the study analyzed two additional independent replicas of 1 million unique cDNA reads from the same blood draw. The donors were split into four age groups: young (average 16 years), middle-aged (39), aged (more than 60) and long-lived (more than 80). To avoid experimental bias, donors of different ages were distributed randomly across sequencing lanes. Age-related changes in TCR beta repertoire diversity were measured in the study by deep sequencing normalized with unique cDNA molecular identifiers.

The donors were roughly 39 Caucasian individuals from Russia, aged 6 to 90 years, who were systemically healthy. Around 9.9 milliliters of peripheral blood were collected from each donor into EDTA-treated Vacutainer tubes. Ficoll-Paque density-gradient centrifugation was used to isolate PBMCs, with at least 7 million per sample. Total RNA was extracted from PBMCs with Trizol reagent, with at least 5 micrograms obtained per sample. For every donor, flow cytometry on a PBMC aliquot measured the percentage of naive CD45RAhigh/CD27high T cells. The CDR3 contains 16 residues, cysteine and phenylalanine counted. This entry keeps only the CDR3 DNA: 48 bases, framed from base 1. Sequences SGHTA (CDR1) and FQGNSA (CDR2) are obtained from the germline V gene. At the junction V is shortened by 1 base and J by 3 bases; bases outside the gene matches: 5. Receptors were amplified or captured by 5' RACE. Sequencing was carried out with an Illumina HiSeq 2500. The second PCR ran for about 6 to 12 cycles and used a J-beta primer mix along with a sample-barcoded 5' primer. A unique molecular identifier was introduced onto each TCR beta cDNA molecule by a template-switch 5' adaptor carrying 12 random nucleotides. Each sample yielded at least 2.5 million CDR3-containing paired-end reads. The Mint cDNA synthesis kit, primed by a TRBC-specific oligonucleotide, was used to synthesize first-strand cDNA from all RNA. Following uracil-DNA glycosylase treatment, a first 18-cycle PCR with universal primers M1SS and BC2_uni_R was performed on all cDNA. Processing in the source paper ran as follows. Each sample was normalized by randomly selecting 1 million high-quality reads, each carrying a distinct molecular identifier. Reads sharing molecular identifiers were discarded rather than binned into consensus sequences. CDR3 identification, clonotype clustering and error correction used MiTCR with a Q25 quality threshold and the strictest error-elimination algorithm. A nonparametric unseen species model with Euler transformation was used to estimate a lower bound on total TCR beta diversity. Clones were called with MiXCR by TCRdb after fastp trimmed the public reads at Q25, and only in-frame beta chains were retained. Every entry covers one CDR3 protein and lists the most common genes and DNA from its rows. TCRdb, not the original authors, processed these V and J calls. In this sample the table shows some 1,500,000 distinct CDR3 sequences, less than 45% of which occur a single time. In total, the top ten clones hold approximately 4% of the sample.

This clonotype was seen only a few times. The target of this receptor is not known. No much larger clone exists at a distance of one base, and base qualities are not known. What the research found in general, with its limitations: Compared with the aged group, the long-lived group had more naive CD4+ T cells, fewer expanded clones and increased TCR diversity, suggesting age selection. Estimates of total diversity based on one million sequenced T cells were regarded as lower bounds and as underestimates. Observed TCR beta diversity correlated strongly with the percentage of naive T cells measured by flow cytometry. Because profiling used bulk unsorted PBMCs, naive and antigen-experienced compartments could not be compared conclusively. Because donor CMV infection status was unknown, age-related changes in expanded clonotypes were potentially confounded. As age increased, observed TCR beta diversity per million T cells dropped in a roughly linear way, and a significant reduction was already evident by age about 36.

Material for sequencing was blood. This sequence was found in a woman between 18 and 30 years old in good health. The chain couples TRBV7-2 to TRBJ2-3; 9 bases in between match TRBD2. The nucleotide sequence is given as TGTGCCAGCAGCTTAGATAGCGGGAGAAGGACAGATACGCAGTATTTT. The encoded protein is CASSLDSGRRTDTQYF.